A single sample is the source of the 19 T cell receptor beta chains below, sequenced in a study of cytomegalovirus exposure and HLA in healthy donors. PCR employed 60 Vbeta and 13 Jbeta primers. Assay: immunoSEQ multiplex PCR; the TCRdb copy retains only in-frame clones and omits some. Of about 160,000 clones in the sample, roughly 80% were seen once. Sequenced sample: PBMCs. These receptor sequences come from a male donor in good health and CMV-seropositive.

The chain couples TRBV5-1 to TRBJ1-5; D possibly corresponds to TRBD1 (6 bases). The CDR3 runs to 14 residues. The germline CDR1 and CDR2 sequences are SGHRS and YFSETQ. The V and J ends lost 0 bases and 9 bases respectively, with 13 bases between them. The CDR3 reads CASSLEAGEWPQHF. As DNA, the CDR3 is TGCGCCAGCAGCTTGGAAGCAGGGGAATGGCCCCAGCATTTT.

The rearrangement joins TRBV27 to TRBJ2-3; no clear D. Trimming removed 5 bases at V and 0 bases at J, with 9 bases between. The germline V gene encodes CDR1 MNHEY and CDR2 SMNVEV (reference sequence). CDR3 length: 14 residues. The CDR3 protein is CASSSYGSTDTQYF. In nucleotides, the CDR3 is TGTGCCAGCAGTAGTTACGGTAGCACAGATACGCAGTATTTT.

This rearrangement joins TRBV5-1 to TRBJ2-1, with a weak D call TRBD1 (6 bases). The CDR3 loop spans 16 amino acids. Germline loops: CDR1 SGHRS, CDR2 YFSETQ. Trimming removed 5 bases from V and 7 bases from J, with 22 bases in between. Here the CDR3 reads CASRPTGLPRSNEQFF. The CDR3 DNA is TGCGCCAGCAGGCCTACAGGGCTCCCTCGATCGAATGAGCAGTTCTTC.

This clone showed up just a few times. The rearrangement uses TRBV30 and TRBJ2-7, with D possibly being TRBD1 (6 bases). This CDR3 has 13 amino acids. Trimming took off 2 bases at V and 0 bases at J, with 8 bases between the two ends. Per germline, CDR1 GTSNPN and CDR2 SVGIG (reference sequence). The CDR3 loop is CAWSRGSSYEQYF. CDR3 bases: TGTGCCTGGAGTAGGGGGAGCTCCTACGAGCAGTACTTC.

J is TRBJ1-5 and V is TRBV28; the D gene is possibly TRBD1 (5 bases). CDR3 length equals 14 residues. The V and J ends lost 8 bases and 4 bases respectively, with 15 bases between them. The V gene's germline CDR1 is MDHEN and CDR2 SYDVKM. The CDR3 here is CASAMPRQNQPQHF. In DNA, the CDR3 is TGTGCCAGCGCTATGCCTCGACAGAATCAGCCCCAGCATTTT. Combining the CDR3 with reference TRBV28 and TRBJ1-5 gives the whole variable domain DVKVTQSSRYLVKRTGEKVFLECVQDMDHENMFWYRQDPGLGLRLIYFSYDVKMKEKGDIPEGYSVSREKKERFSLILESASTNQTSMYLCASAMPRQNQPQHFGDGTRLSIL.

This chain uses TRBV5-1 with TRBJ1-1; D uncertain. CDR3 size: 14 residues. Trimming shortened V by 3 bases and J by 3 bases, and 12 bases separated the two germline ends. From germline, CDR1 is SGHRS and CDR2 YFSETQ. Here the CDR3 reads CASSSWSSDTEAFF. The CDR3 bases are TGCGCCAGCAGCTCATGGTCCAGCGACACTGAAGCTTTCTTT.

The chain is built from TRBV9 and TRBJ1-2, with TRBD1 matching over 7 bases. With V trimmed by 4 bases and J by 2 bases, 2 bases remained unmatched. CDR3 length: 13 residues. Germline CDR1 SGDLS, CDR2 YYNGEE. This CDR3 reads CASSPGQNYGYTF. The CDR3 coding sequence is TGTGCCAGCAGCCCGGGACAGAACTATGGCTACACCTTC.

The CDR3 sequence is CATRKRAGEETQYF. CDR3 nucleotides: TGTGCCACCAGGAAGAGAGCGGGAGAAGAGACCCAGTACTTC. V usage is TRBV15 and J usage is TRBJ2-5; 8 bases are shared with TRBD2. J gave up 3 bases and V 6 bases, and 6 bases lay outside the gene matches. Germline lookup yields CDR1 LNHNV and CDR2 YYDKDF (reference sequence). The CDR3 is 14 residues long.

The chain uses TRBV30 and TRBJ2-6; D is possibly TRBD2 (6 bases). The CDR3 runs to 15 residues. V dropped 0 bases and J dropped 2 bases, with 8 bases sitting between them. Germline loops: CDR1 GTSNPN, CDR2 SVGIG (reference sequence). Written as DNA, the CDR3 is TGTGCCTGGAGTGTCGGGGGAACTGGGGCCAACGTCCTGACTTTC. This sequence encodes CAWSVGGTGANVLTF.

The genes are TRBV7-2 and TRBJ1-6; D unresolved. The V gene's germline CDR1 is SGHTA and CDR2 FQGNSA. The CDR3 is 15 amino acids. V lost 1 base and J 10 bases, leaving 14 bases between the germline ends. In DNA form, the CDR3 reads TGTGCCAGCAGCTTAGGGGAGGGCGGCAGGTCACCCCTCCACTTT. It translates to CASSLGEGGRSPLHF. Drawing the rest from reference TRBV7-2 and TRBJ1-6, the complete variable domain is GAGVSQSPSNKVTEKGKDVELRCDPISGHTALYWYRQSLGQGLEFLIYFQGNSAPDKSGLPSDRFSAERTGGSVSTLTIQRTQQEDSAVYLCASSLGEGGRSPLHFGNGTRLTVT.

The chain joins TRBV30 to TRBJ1-5, with 11 positions matching TRBD1. Trimming at V came to 2 bases and at J to 6 bases, leaving 3 bases not matched to a gene. Looked up from germline, CDR1 is GTSNPN and CDR2 is SVGIG (reference sequence). This CDR3 has 14 amino acids. The CDR3 coding sequence is TGTGCCTGGAGTCGGACAGGGGGCATTCAGCCCCAGCATTTT. This translates into CAWSRTGGIQPQHF.

The rearrangement uses TRBV5-1 and TRBJ2-5; D call uncertain. V was shortened by 0 bases and J by 3 bases, with 12 bases between the two germline ends. The CDR3 has 15 amino acids. Germline-derived CDR1 and CDR2 are SGHRS and YFSETQ. The CDR3 coding sequence is TGCGCCAGCAGCTTGGGGCGGAGTGTCGAAGAGACCCAGTACTTC. Amino acids: CASSLGRSVEETQYF.

By share, this clone ranks as large. The chain employs TRBV9 and TRBJ2-1; TRBD1 agrees at 7 bases. The trim removed 3 bases at V and 8 bases at J, leaving 11 bases unmatched. Germline V lookup: CDR1 SGDLS, CDR2 YYNGEE. The CDR3 sequence is 15 residues long. CDR3 loop: CASSDLITGDHEQFF. The CDR3 DNA reads as TGTGCCAGCAGCGACCTAATTACAGGGGACCATGAGCAGTTCTTC.

In its sample, this clone was seen once. The chain combines TRBV27 with TRBJ1-3; 8 bases align to TRBD1. This CDR3 contains 18 residues. J lost 0 bases, V lost 5 bases, and 12 bases had no gene match. Germline V gene lookup returns CDR1 MNHEY and CDR2 SMNVEV (reference sequence). The CDR3 coding sequence is TGTGCCAGCAGTATGACAGGGGCTTTCCTCCTCTCTGGAAACACCATATATTTT. This sequence encodes CASSMTGAFLLSGNTIYF.

The chain has TRBV28 and TRBJ1-2; TRBD1 matches at 7 bases. The CDR3 consists of 14 residues. CDR1 is MDHEN, CDR2 SYDVKM, per germline. V gave up 5 bases and J gave up 4 bases; unmatched junction bases: 7. This CDR3 is CASSTRTGAYGYTF. CDR3 nucleotides: TGTGCCAGCAGTACCCGGACAGGAGCCTATGGCTACACCTTC.

The chain links TRBV12-5 to TRBJ2-5; 7 bases map to TRBD2. Germline V gives CDR1 LGHNT, CDR2 FRNRAP. The CDR3 runs 16 residues. V was clipped by 7 bases and J by 1 base; unmatched bases: 12. CDR3 nucleotides: TGTGCTAGTGCCCTGGGGTACGGGGGGACCCAAGAGACCCAGTACTTC. Its translation: CASALGYGGTQETQYF.

In this sample, this clone turned up a few times. This chain joins TRBV11-2 and TRBJ2-2, with D perhaps TRBD2 (6 bases). The CDR3 consists of 14 residues. Trimming cost V 7 bases and J 3 bases, with 12 bases left between them. Germline V gene data show CDR1 as SGHAT and CDR2 as FQNNGV. The CDR3 spells CASITGGYTGELFF. Written as DNA, the CDR3 is TGTGCCAGCATAACAGGAGGGTACACCGGGGAGCTGTTTTTT.

The chain uses TRBV28 and TRBJ2-2; no firm D call. Germline CDR1 is MDHEN and CDR2 is SYDVKM. The CDR3 length is 14 residues. The V end lost 6 bases, the J end lost 0 bases, and 8 bases lay between the germline ends. As DNA, the CDR3 is TGTGCCAGCAGGATACATACGAACACCGGGGAGCTGTTTTTT. Translation gives CASRIHTNTGELFF.

The chain links TRBV28 to TRBJ1-2; TRBD1 might be the D (6 bases). Per germline, CDR1 MDHEN and CDR2 SYDVKM. This CDR3 is built from 13 residues. The germline V and J ends were trimmed by 10 bases and 10 bases, with 22 bases remaining between them. The CDR3 is CAIQLGNRAHYTF. The CDR3 coding sequence is TGTGCCATCCAACTCGGTAACAGGGCCCACTACACCTTC.